The rows below give T cell receptor beta chains drawn from one sample of a study of T-cell memory formation after mild COVID-19. TCRdb reanalysed the 5' RACE reads using MiXCR and keeps one entry per CDR3 protein. The sample carries approximately 580,000 distinct CDR3 sequences, roughly 20% recorded once. Sequencing used PBMCs or a T cell subset sorted from them (not recorded which). The receptors stem from an adult woman who had mild COVID-19 (a few samples of this study predate the infection). Cell type and time point are not known. Each CDR3 is given with its conserved first and last residue. Each record gives: D gene, J gene, clone size, V gene, CDR3 protein, CDR3 DNA. D genes are given only for firm matches. Expanded clones are given a class, and other clones once, few, many or no size at all.

D: NA; J: TRBJ2-1; size: many; V: TRBV2; CDR3: CASSAYNEQFF; DNA: TGTGCCAGCAGTGCCTACAATGAGCAGTTCTTC
D: TRBD1; J: TRBJ1-2; size: NA; V: TRBV29-1; CDR3: CSATGGVFNYGYTF; DNA: TGCAGCGCGACAGGGGGCGTTTTTAACTATGGCTACACCTTC
D: NA; J: TRBJ1-2; size: few; V: TRBV30; CDR3: CAWRSAGIYGYTF; DNA: TGTGCCTGGAGATCGGCGGGCATCTATGGCTACACCTTC
D: TRBD2; J: TRBJ2-3; size: NA; V: TRBV5-1; CDR3: CASSLVASGGAYTDTQYF; DNA: TGCGCCAGCAGCTTGGTGGCTAGCGGGGGGGCCTACACAGATACGCAGTATTTT
D: TRBD1; J: TRBJ1-1; size: NA; V: TRBV7-9; CDR3: CASSSRTGGADGTEAFF; DNA: TGTGCCAGCAGCTCGCGGACAGGGGGCGCCGATGGCACTGAAGCTTTCTTT
D: NA; J: TRBJ2-3; size: NA; V: TRBV12-3/TRBV12-4; CDR3: CASSSPLEGASTDTQYF; DNA: TGTGCCAGCAGTTCCCCATTGGAGGGAGCTAGCACAGATACGCAGTATTTT
D: TRBD1; J: TRBJ1-2; size: few; V: TRBV9; CDR3: CASSATGRANYGYTF; DNA: TGTGCCAGCAGCGCGACAGGGCGAGCTAACTATGGCTACACCTTC
D: TRBD1; J: TRBJ2-7; size: NA; V: TRBV28; CDR3: CASSNGQGGYEQYF; DNA: TGTGCCAGCAGCAACGGACAGGGTGGCTACGAGCAGTACTTC
D: NA; J: TRBJ2-2; size: few; V: TRBV4-2; CDR3: CASSQPNTGELFF; DNA: TGTGCCAGCAGCCAACCGAACACCGGGGAGCTGTTTTTT
D: NA; J: TRBJ2-1; size: NA; V: TRBV29-1; CDR3: CSVQIGGSYNEQFF; DNA: TGCAGCGTTCAGATCGGGGGATCCTACAATGAGCAGTTCTTC
D: NA; J: TRBJ2-3; size: NA; V: TRBV10-3; CDR3: CAISEGLYTQYF; DNA: TGTGCCATCAGTGAGGGACTGTATACGCAGTATTTT
D: TRBD1; J: TRBJ1-1; size: NA; V: TRBV13; CDR3: CASSLDRADEAFF; DNA: TGTGCCAGCAGCCTGGACAGGGCGGATGAAGCTTTCTTT
D: NA; J: TRBJ2-4; size: few; V: TRBV9; CDR3: CASSRTIQGRDIQYF; DNA: TGTGCCAGCAGCCGAACCATTCAGGGTCGGGACATTCAGTACTTC
D: NA; J: TRBJ2-7; size: NA; V: TRBV30; CDR3: CAWSTGLSYEQYF; DNA: TGTGCCTGGAGTACCGGACTCAGCTACGAGCAGTACTTC
D: TRBD1; J: TRBJ1-4; size: few; V: TRBV20-1; CDR3: CSARSGGTNEKLFF; DNA: TGCAGTGCTAGGTCAGGGGGAACTAATGAAAAACTGTTTTTT
D: NA; J: TRBJ1-5; size: few; V: TRBV12-3/TRBV12-4; CDR3: CASSLSQVAHQPQHF; DNA: TGTGCCAGCAGTTTAAGCCAGGTCGCCCATCAGCCCCAGCATTTT
D: NA; J: TRBJ2-1; size: NA; V: TRBV20-1; CDR3: CSARDRAGEYNEQFF; DNA: TGCAGTGCTAGAGATCGAGCGGGCGAGTACAATGAGCAGTTCTTC
D: NA; J: TRBJ2-7; size: NA; V: TRBV5-1; CDR3: CASSSTGGREYEQYF; DNA: TGCGCCAGCAGCTCCACCGGAGGTAGGGAATACGAGCAGTACTTC
D: NA; J: TRBJ1-1; size: many; V: TRBV19; CDR3: CASSPWLGGTEAFF; DNA: TGTGCCAGTAGTCCATGGCTGGGGGGGACTGAAGCTTTCTTT
D: TRBD2; J: TRBJ2-1; size: NA; V: TRBV29-1; CDR3: CSVENGLAIHEQFF; DNA: TGCAGCGTTGAAAATGGACTAGCGATCCATGAGCAGTTCTTC
D: TRBD1; J: TRBJ2-5; size: NA; V: TRBV7-2; CDR3: CASSLEGARKTQYF; DNA: TGTGCCAGCAGCTTAGAGGGGGCTAGAAAGACCCAGTACTTC
D: NA; J: TRBJ2-2; size: few; V: TRBV5-1; CDR3: CASSPDDSDTTNTGELFF; DNA: TGCGCCAGCAGCCCTGACGACAGTGATACAACGAACACCGGGGAGCTGTTTTTT
D: NA; J: TRBJ1-3; size: NA; V: TRBV12-3/TRBV12-4; CDR3: CASSPRRANSGNTIYF; DNA: TGTGCCAGCAGTCCTAGGAGGGCAAATTCTGGAAACACCATATATTTT
D: TRBD2; J: TRBJ2-3; size: NA; V: TRBV11-2; CDR3: CASRKFSGGAGTDTQYF; DNA: TGTGCCAGCAGGAAATTTAGCGGGGGGGCTGGCACAGATACGCAGTATTTT
D: TRBD1; J: TRBJ1-3; size: few; V: TRBV14; CDR3: CASSLRGQQNSGNTIYF; DNA: TGTGCCAGCAGCCTAAGGGGACAGCAAAACTCTGGAAACACCATATATTTT
D: NA; J: TRBJ2-7; size: few; V: TRBV25-1; CDR3: CASSEPTSLSGSYEQYF; DNA: TGTGCCAGCAGTGAGCCTACCTCCCTTAGCGGTTCCTACGAGCAGTACTTC
D: TRBD2; J: TRBJ2-3; size: NA; V: TRBV5-1; CDR3: CASSPGSGSGTDTQYF; DNA: TGCGCCAGCAGCCCCGGGAGCGGGAGTGGGACAGATACGCAGTATTTT
D: TRBD1; J: TRBJ2-7; size: few; V: TRBV29-1; CDR3: CSVPGQKYEQYF; DNA: TGCAGCGTACCGGGACAGAAGTACGAGCAGTACTTC
D: NA; J: TRBJ2-5; size: NA; V: TRBV28; CDR3: CASSLWDSWDQTQYF; DNA: TGTGCCAGCAGTTTATGGGACAGTTGGGACCAGACCCAGTACTTC
D: NA; J: TRBJ1-1; size: NA; V: TRBV6-5; CDR3: CASSYGGGVSTEAFF; DNA: TGTGCCAGCAGTTATGGGGGGGGGGTAAGCACTGAAGCTTTCTTT
D: TRBD2; J: TRBJ2-1; size: many; V: TRBV6-5; CDR3: CASRHDSGGPSNEQFF; DNA: TGTGCCAGCAGACACGATAGCGGGGGGCCGAGCAATGAGCAGTTCTTC
D: NA; J: TRBJ1-2; size: NA; V: TRBV7-9; CDR3: CASRDGVVSDGYTF; DNA: TGTGCCAGCAGGGACGGGGTGGTGTCCGATGGCTACACCTTC
D: TRBD2; J: TRBJ2-3; size: NA; V: TRBV30; CDR3: CAWSGTRGDTQYF; DNA: TGTGCCTGGTCCGGGACTAGAGGGGATACGCAGTATTTT